The source of this T cell receptor (beta chain) is a study of OX40 agonist ivuxolimab in advanced cancers. The germline CDR1 and CDR2 sequences are GTSNPN and SVGIG (reference sequence). The CDR3 has 15 amino acids. Trimming took 4 bases from V and 1 from J; bases not matched to a gene: 5. Assay used: immunoSEQ multiplex PCR; TCRdb lists only in-frame clones, some missing. The table includes tens of thousands of clones, 81% detected once. The V gene is TRBV30, the J gene TRBJ2-2, with TRBD1 matching 8 bases. The source material was CD4+ or CD8+ T cells sorted from blood, sampled in a trial of the OX40 agonist ivuxolimab. This TCR came from an adult with an advanced solid tumor such as melanoma, head and neck, liver or kidney cancer. The CDR3 DNA follows: TGTGCCTGGACAGGGGGCGCGGGGAACACCGGGGAGCTGTTTTTT. This codes for CAWTGGAGNTGELFF.